This TCR beta chain was documented in a study of OX40 agonist ivuxolimab in advanced cancers. Profiling relied on immunoSEQ multiplex PCR, and the TCRdb table lists in-frame clones only, not all of them. The repertoire holds about 64,000 clones, with about 88% as singletons. Points on this clone: Its specificity is unknown.

Study-wide findings and caveats: The average count of expanded clones was higher among CD8+ T cells than among CD4+.

Germline V gene lookup returns CDR1 SQVTM and CDR2 ANQGSEA. CDR3 length equals 12 residues. Trimming took 5 bases from V and 1 from J, leaving 8 bases between them. The V and J genes are TRBV29-1 and TRBJ1-2; D remains ambiguous. Sequencing was performed on CD4+ or CD8+ T cells sorted from blood, taken in a trial of the OX40 agonist ivuxolimab. The receptor comes from an adult with an advanced solid tumor such as melanoma, head and neck, liver or kidney cancer. Here the CDR3 reads CSVRGDNYGYTF. In DNA, the CDR3 is TGCAGCGTTCGGGGAGATAACTATGGCTACACCTTC.